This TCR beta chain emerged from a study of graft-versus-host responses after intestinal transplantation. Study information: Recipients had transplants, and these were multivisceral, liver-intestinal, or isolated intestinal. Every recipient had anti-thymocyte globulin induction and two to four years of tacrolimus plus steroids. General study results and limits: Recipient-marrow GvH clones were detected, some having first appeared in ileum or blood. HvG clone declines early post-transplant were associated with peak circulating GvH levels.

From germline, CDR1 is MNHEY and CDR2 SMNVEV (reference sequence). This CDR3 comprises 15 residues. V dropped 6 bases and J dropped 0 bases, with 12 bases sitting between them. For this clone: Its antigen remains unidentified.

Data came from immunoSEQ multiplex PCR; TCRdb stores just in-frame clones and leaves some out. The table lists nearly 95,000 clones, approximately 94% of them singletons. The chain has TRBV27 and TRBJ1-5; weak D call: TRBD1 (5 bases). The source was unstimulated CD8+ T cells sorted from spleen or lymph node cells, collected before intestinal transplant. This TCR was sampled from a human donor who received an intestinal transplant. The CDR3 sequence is CASSLSGASNQPQHF. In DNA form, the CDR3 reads TGTGCCAGCAGCCTTAGCGGGGCTAGCAATCAGCCCCAGCATTTT.